One and the same sample provided the 2 T cell receptor beta chains below, sequenced in a study of response to subunit inactivated influenza vaccine. A single record per CDR3 protein comes from TCRdb applying MiXCR to the RT-PCR reads. In the table there are about 780,000 distinct CDR3 sequences, around a sixth of which are singletons. Sequencing used PBMCs from blood, obtained approximately 5 days after vaccination. The receptors here all came from a man in his forties or fifties who received an inactivated influenza vaccine.

As for this clonotype: The junction departs from the called germline gene at one end, perhaps through a read error. This chain links TRBV4-2 with TRBJ2-1; a weak D match, TRBD2 (6 bases). Germline CDR1 reads LGHNA; CDR2 reads YNFKEQ. The length of the CDR3 is 13 residues. As DNA, the CDR3 is TGTGCCAGCAGCCAAGATCGGCGGGACTCGCCGCTTTTC. It encodes CASSQDRRDSPLF.

The chain is built from TRBV29-1 and TRBJ1-2; the D gene is possibly TRBD1 (5 bases). The length of the CDR3 is 12 residues. V lost 2 bases and J lost 3, with 7 bases in between. Germline CDR1 is SQVTM and CDR2 is ANQGSEA. The CDR3 protein is CSVEQGYYGYTF. CDR3 DNA sequence: TGCAGCGTTGAACAGGGTTACTATGGCTACACCTTC.